The T cell receptor (beta chain) under discussion was sequenced for a study of vaccination effects on CD4 cells after COVID-19. Overall study: The median interval between the second dose and post-vaccine sampling was 72 days.

The CDR3 consists of 18 residues. Germline CDR1 and CDR2: LGHNT and FRNRAP. Germline trimming cut 0 bases from V and 2 bases from J; bases unmatched to any gene: 13. Pools of viral peptides were used by the ViraFEST assay to expand antigen-specific CD4+ T cells ahead of sequencing. Culture proceeded for approximately 10 days, and CD4+ T cells were then isolated. Participants were vaccinated with two doses of either the BNT162b2 or mRNA-1273 vaccine. Vaccine recipients lacked prior SARS-CoV-2 infection and had negative nucleocapsid antibodies. Profiling relied on immunoSEQ multiplex PCR, and the TCRdb table lists in-frame clones only, not all of them. The repertoire holds more than 50,000 clones, with about 80% as singletons. This clone has only a few counts. Its target is not known.

This clonotype was obtained from a human donor who received a COVID-19 vaccine. This chain uses TRBV12-5 with TRBJ2-7; 7 positions match TRBD2. This material consisted of CD4+ T cells from PBMCs cultured with HCoV-OC43 spike peptides, taken after COVID-19 vaccination. Subset specified: HCoV-OC43 spike overlapping peptide pool stimulation. The CDR3 nucleotides are TGTGCTAGTGGTTTGGTACTCCCTAGCGGCTCTCATACCTACGAGCAGTACGTC. Translating it yields CASGLVLPSGSHTYEQYV.